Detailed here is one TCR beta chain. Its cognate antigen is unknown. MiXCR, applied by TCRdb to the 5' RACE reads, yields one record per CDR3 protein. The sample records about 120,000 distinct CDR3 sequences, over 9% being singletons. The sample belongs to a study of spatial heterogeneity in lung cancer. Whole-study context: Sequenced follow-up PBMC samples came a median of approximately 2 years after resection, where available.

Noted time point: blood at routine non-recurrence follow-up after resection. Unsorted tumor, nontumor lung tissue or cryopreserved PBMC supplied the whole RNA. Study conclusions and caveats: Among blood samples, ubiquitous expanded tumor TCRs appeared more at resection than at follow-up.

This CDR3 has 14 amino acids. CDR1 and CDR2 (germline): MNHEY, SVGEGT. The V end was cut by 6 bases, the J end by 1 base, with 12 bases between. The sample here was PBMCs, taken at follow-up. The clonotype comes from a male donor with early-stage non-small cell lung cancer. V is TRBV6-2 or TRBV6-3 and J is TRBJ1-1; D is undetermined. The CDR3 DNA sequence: TGTGCCAGCAGCCTCCCGGTCTCGAACACTGAAGCTTTCTTT. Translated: CASSLPVSNTEAFF.